The 30 T cell receptor beta chains presented below share a single source sample, sequenced in a study of OX40 agonist ivuxolimab in advanced cancers. Method: immunoSEQ multiplex PCR; TCRdb's copy keeps in-frame clones and lacks some. The sample holds approximately 76,000 clones, 75% to 85% seen once. The sequenced sample was CD4+ or CD8+ T cells sorted from blood, obtained in a trial of the OX40 agonist ivuxolimab. These TCRs come from an adult with an advanced solid tumor such as melanoma, head and neck, liver or kidney cancer.

Remarks on this clone: The junction differs from germline at one of its ends, possibly a read error. The V gene is TRBV5-4, the J gene TRBJ1-1, with TRBD1 as a possible D gene (6 bases). The CDR3 totals 11 residues. Germline V lookup: CDR1 SGHNT, CDR2 YYREEE (reference sequence). As DNA, the CDR3 is TGTGCCAGCAGCTTACAACGGACAGAGCTGTTT. Its translation: CASSLQRTELF.

The J gene is TRBJ2-5, the V gene TRBV4-2, with 10 bases aligning to TRBD1. Germline CDR1 is LGHNA and CDR2 is YNFKEQ. Trimming took 1 base from V and 5 from J; bases not matched to a gene: 4. The CDR3 consists of 15 residues. CDR3 protein: CASSQATGGVETQYF. As DNA, the CDR3 is TGTGCCAGCAGCCAAGCGACAGGGGGCGTGGAGACCCAGTACTTC.

The chain recombines TRBV5-6 with TRBJ2-5, with D unclear. Germline V lookup: CDR1 SGHDT, CDR2 YYEEEE. There are 11 residues in the CDR3. Trimming removed 4 bases at V and 14 bases at J, with 15 bases between. The CDR3, as DNA: TGTGCCAGCAGCACTTCAAGCTGGCCATACTTC. Its translation: CASSTSSWPYF.

The chain has TRBV27 and TRBJ2-6, with 7 nucleotides matching TRBD1. The CDR3 covers 18 residues. Germline V CDR1 and CDR2: MNHEY, SMNVEV (reference sequence). The V gene end was trimmed by 6 bases and the J gene end by 0 bases; junction bases not matched to a gene: 11. CDR3 coding DNA: TGTGCCAGCAGCCCCCTCGGGACAGAAGACTCTGGGGCCAACGTCCTGACTTTC. It codes for CASSPLGTEDSGANVLTF.

This clone was picked up a small number of times. The V call is TRBV10-3, the J call TRBJ2-7; D is possibly TRBD2 (5 bases). Per the germline V gene, CDR1 is ENHRY and CDR2 is SYGVKD. The CDR3 has 12 amino acids. V was cut by 8 bases and J by 3 bases, with 11 bases left in between. CDR3 DNA: TGTGCCATCGGGAGACAACACTACGAGCAGTACTTC. Its translation is CAIGRQHYEQYF.

The chain couples TRBV7-2 to TRBJ2-5; possibly TRBD2 for D (5 bases). Per germline, CDR1 SGHTA and CDR2 FQGNSA. V lost 4 bases and J 2 bases, leaving 11 bases between the germline ends. The CDR3 totals 14 residues. The CDR3 DNA sequence: TGTGCCAGCAGCTCGGCGGGTTTACAAGAGACCCAGTACTTC. It yields the protein CASSSAGLQETQYF.

The gene calls are TRBV7-2 and TRBJ1-2, with D possibly TRBD1 on 5 matching bases. CDR1 and CDR2 (germline): SGHTA, FQGNSA. The length of the CDR3 is 15 residues. Trimming cost V 5 bases and J 0 bases, with 13 bases left between them. For the CDR3, the DNA is TGTGCCAGCAGCCCAGACAGATATGCTAACTATGGCTACACCTTC. It encodes CASSPDRYANYGYTF.

The chain joins TRBV7-2 to TRBJ2-1, with no clear D. V was clipped by 4 bases and J by 5 bases, with 9 bases between them. Germline V gives CDR1 SGHTA, CDR2 FQGNSA. The CDR3 is 13 residues long. Written as DNA, the CDR3 is TGTGCCAGCAGCTCCCCCGTTGACAATGAGCAGTTCTTC. It yields the protein CASSSPVDNEQFF.

J is TRBJ2-1 and V is TRBV5-4; the D gene is possibly TRBD2 (5 bases). Germline-derived CDR1 and CDR2 are SGHNT and YYREEE (reference sequence). The CDR3 totals 16 residues. Trimming stripped 4 bases from V and 2 bases from J, with 16 bases between. CDR3 loop: CASSVRRGGAYNEQFF. In DNA form, the CDR3 reads TGTGCCAGCAGCGTGCGTCGGGGTGGGGCCTACAATGAGCAGTTCTTC.

This chain connects TRBV6-4 to TRBJ2-4, with 9 positions matching TRBD1. V was pared by 2 bases and J by 4 bases, with 6 bases of the junction left unmatched. In germline, CDR1 is MRHNA, CDR2 SNTAGT. CDR3 length: 16 amino acids. The CDR3 is CASSDVQGALKNIQYF. DNA of the CDR3: TGTGCCAGCAGTGACGTACAGGGGGCGTTGAAAAACATTCAGTACTTC.

In nucleotides, the CDR3 is TGTGCCAGCAGTCCAGCCGGGACTTCCCGCTACGAGCAGTACTTC. Protein: CASSPAGTSRYEQYF. The V and J genes are TRBV6-5 and TRBJ2-7, with D maybe TRBD2 (6 bases). V was pared by 5 bases and J by 3 bases, with 17 bases between. The germline V gene has CDR1 MNHEY and CDR2 SVGAGI. The CDR3 covers 15 residues.

The chain recombines TRBV4-3 with TRBJ2-3; 8 positions agree with TRBD1. Germline V gives CDR1 LGHNA, CDR2 YSLEER. Trimming took 4 bases from V and 2 from J; bases not matched to a gene: 8. CDR3 length: 16 residues. The CDR3 DNA reads as TGCGCCAGCAGCCCTGACAGGGGCCCCTACACAGATACGCAGTATTTT. This sequence encodes CASSPDRGPYTDTQYF.

The rearrangement uses TRBV4-2 and TRBJ2-5; 10 nucleotides match TRBD2. V lost 0 bases to trimming and J lost 4 bases; unmatched junction nucleotides: 5. The CDR3 covers 16 residues. Germline values: CDR1 LGHNA, CDR2 YNFKEQ. The CDR3 loop is CASSQEVAGGGETQYF. CDR3 nucleotide sequence: TGTGCCAGCAGCCAAGAAGTAGCGGGGGGCGGAGAGACCCAGTACTTC.

J is TRBJ1-4 and V is TRBV30; no definite D call. This CDR3 spans 14 amino acids. In germline, CDR1 is GTSNPN, CDR2 SVGIG (reference sequence). Trimming shortened V by 1 base and J by 6 bases, and 12 bases separated the two germline ends. The CDR3 spells CAWSAGPIHEKLFF. The CDR3 coding sequence is TGTGCCTGGAGTGCAGGACCGATCCATGAAAAACTGTTTTTT.

The gene calls are TRBV7-2 and TRBJ2-7; the D is unclear. This CDR3 spans 12 amino acids. V gave up 5 bases and J gave up 4 bases, with 9 bases separating them. CDR1 and CDR2 (germline): SGHTA, FQGNSA. Here the CDR3 reads CASSLTYYEQYF. The CDR3 coding sequence is TGTGCCAGCAGCCTTACATATTACGAGCAGTACTTC.

V usage is TRBV9 and J usage is TRBJ1-2, with a weak D call TRBD1 (6 bases). Trimming took off 0 bases at V and 1 base at J, with 13 bases between the two ends. Germline V gene sequence: CDR1 SGDLS, CDR2 YYNGEE. The CDR3 is made up of 16 amino acids. This chain's CDR3 is CASSVGGQGYNYGYTF. The CDR3 nucleotides read TGTGCCAGCAGCGTAGGGGGGCAGGGGTATAACTATGGCTACACCTTC.

The rearrangement uses TRBV6-5 and TRBJ2-3; 7 bases align to TRBD2. The CDR3 runs to 14 residues. The V segment lost 2 bases and the J segment 5 bases; nucleotides outside the gene matches: 4. Germline CDR1 reads MNHEY; CDR2 reads SVGAGI. The CDR3 region has the DNA TGTGCCAGCAGTTACCGGGGGGTTAAAGATACGCAGTATTTT. It yields the protein CASSYRGVKDTQYF.

This sequence joins TRBV29-1 and TRBJ2-3; TRBD1 matches 10 bases. With V trimmed by 6 bases and J by 6 bases, 6 bases remained unmatched. In germline, CDR1 is SQVTM, CDR2 ANQGSEA. The CDR3 has 13 amino acids. CDR3 amino acids: CSVLGTGEDTQYF. The CDR3 bases are TGCAGCGTCCTAGGGACAGGGGAGGATACGCAGTATTTT.

The rearrangement joins TRBV7-9 to TRBJ2-7; D gene unclear. CDR3 size: 16 residues. From germline, CDR1 is SEHNR and CDR2 FQNEAQ (reference sequence). Trimming left V 6 bases short and J 6 bases short, with 24 bases between. DNA for the CDR3: TGTGCCAGCAGGCGTTCCGGGCCCACAAGACCTACCGAGCAGTACTTC. Translation: CASRRSGPTRPTEQYF. The full variable domain, in which reference TRBV7-9 and TRBJ2-7 provide the parts outside the CDR3, is DTGVSQNPRHKITKRGQNVTFRCDPISEHNRLYWYRQTLGQGPEFLTYFQNEAQLEKSRLLSDRFSAERPKGSFSTLEIQRTEQGDSAMYLCASRRSGPTRPTEQYFGPGTRLTVT.

J is TRBJ1-1 and V is TRBV19; D gene ambiguous. V was cut by 6 bases and J by 8 bases, with 16 bases left in between. The CDR3 runs 13 residues. Germline CDR1 and CDR2: LNHDA and SQIVND (reference sequence). This chain's CDR3 is CASRAVPAWEAFF. CDR3 nucleotides: TGTGCCAGTAGGGCCGTCCCGGCCTGGGAAGCTTTCTTT.

The chain joins TRBV6-5 to TRBJ2-2; the D is unclear. CDR3 size: 14 residues. Deletions cut 0 bases from V and 3 bases from J, with 5 bases between. Germline CDR1 reads MNHEY; CDR2 reads SVGAGI. The CDR3 bases are TGTGCCAGCAGTTACTCCCAGTACACCGGGGAGCTGTTTTTT. Amino acid sequence: CASSYSQYTGELFF.

This chain uses TRBV7-6 with TRBJ2-1, with 11 nucleotides matching TRBD1. Germline assignment: CDR1 SGHVS and CDR2 FNYEAQ. CDR3 length: 14 amino acids. J gave up 7 bases and V 3 bases, and 2 bases lay outside the gene matches. The CDR3 sequence: CASSFGTGGNEQFF. CDR3 DNA: TGTGCCAGCAGCTTCGGGACAGGGGGGAATGAGCAGTTCTTC.

In its sample, this clone was seen a few times. CDR3 nucleotide sequence: TGTGCCAGTAGCCCGACGGGGAGCTCCTACAATGAGCAGTTCTTC. This encodes CASSPTGSSYNEQFF. V gene TRBV19 combines with J gene TRBJ2-1; D might be TRBD2 (5 bases). Per germline, CDR1 LNHDA and CDR2 SQIVND (reference sequence). There are 15 residues in the CDR3. V lost 6 bases and J lost 0, with 12 bases in between.

The rearrangement joins TRBV9 to TRBJ2-3, with TRBD2 matching over 15 bases. Germline loops: CDR1 SGDLS, CDR2 YYNGEE. The trim removed 4 bases at V and 2 bases at J, leaving 5 bases unmatched. The CDR3 covers 17 residues. The CDR3, as DNA: TGTGCCAGCAGCACAGGACTAGCGGGGGGGTTCACAGATACGCAGTATTTT. Encoded protein: CASSTGLAGGFTDTQYF.

This clone turned up a few times. The chain employs TRBV30 and TRBJ1-5, with a tentative D call TRBD1 (6 bases). Germline assignment: CDR1 GTSNPN and CDR2 SVGIG (reference sequence). The length of the CDR3 is 14 residues. Trimming took off 2 bases at V and 5 bases at J, with 13 bases between the two ends. In nucleotides, the CDR3 is TGTGCCTGGAGTCAGCTTGCAGGGGATCAGCCCCAGCATTTT. Encoded protein: CAWSQLAGDQPQHF.

This clone was recorded a few times. J is TRBJ2-1 and V is TRBV5-1; 8 bases agree with TRBD2. The CDR3 contains 15 residues. Per germline, CDR1 SGHRS and CDR2 YFSETQ. The trim removed 4 bases at V and 6 bases at J, leaving 9 bases unmatched. CDR3 nucleotides: TGCGCCAGCAGCCCGGGGCTAGCGGGTATCAATGAGCAGTTCTTC. Amino acid sequence: CASSPGLAGINEQFF.

The chain employs TRBV7-9 and TRBJ1-2, with 9 bases that match TRBD1. Losses at the gene ends were 2 bases for V and 0 bases for J; bases not matched to a gene: 4. The CDR3 is 16 residues long. Looked up from germline, CDR1 is SEHNR and CDR2 is FQNEAQ (reference sequence). As DNA, the CDR3 is TGTGCCAGCAGCTTAAATACAGGGGGCCCTAACTATGGCTACACCTTC. Its protein product is CASSLNTGGPNYGYTF.

The V and J genes are TRBV4-2 and TRBJ2-5; 8 bases fit TRBD2. This CDR3 has 16 amino acids. Trimming took 0 bases from V and 5 from J; bases not matched to a gene: 8. Per germline, CDR1 LGHNA and CDR2 YNFKEQ. The CDR3 nucleotides read TGTGCCAGCAGCCAAGATGACCGTCCGGGGGGGGAGACCCAGTACTTC. Translated, it gives CASSQDDRPGGETQYF.

The V and J genes are TRBV7-3 and TRBJ1-4; 7 bases align to TRBD1. Per the germline V gene, CDR1 is SGHTA and CDR2 is FQGTGA. The CDR3 length is 15 residues. Trimming took 3 bases from V and 3 from J; bases not matched to a gene: 4. In DNA, the CDR3 is TGTGCCAGCAGCTTGAGAGGACAGGCTAATGAAAAACTGTTTTTT. It translates to CASSLRGQANEKLFF.

About this clone: Other DNA sequences in the sample encode the same CDR3. This chain links TRBV5-4 with TRBJ2-5; D unresolved. The length of the CDR3 is 14 residues. CDR1 and CDR2 from the germline V gene are SGHNT and YYREEE (reference sequence). V lost 1 base to trimming and J lost 2 bases, with 9 bases between them. CDR3 DNA: TGTGCCAGCAGCTTGTTGCGCTTTCAAGAGACCCAGTACTTC. The encoded protein is CASSLLRFQETQYF.